One T cell receptor beta chain is described in this entry. This clone has more than one count but fewer than ten. Its specific antigen is unknown. No much larger clonotype is one base removed from it; base qualities were not supplied. What the time point label conveys for this sample: about 28 days (+/-7) after the second vaccine dose. Reading the label with the study, this specimen's treatment or condition is: meningococcal conjugate vaccine given as trial control. Vaccinee samples were obtained from the UK trials COV001 and COV002, which included a single-blind randomized controlled phase 2/3 trial of AZD1222 (ChAdOx1 nCoV-19) in healthy adults. For TCRbeta chain sequencing, PBMC samples were collected from trial participants at day 0 and at day 28 after the second dose. The CDR3 regions of human TCRbeta chains were subjected to immunosequencing. In the source study's methods: Repertoire TCRs were matched against a reference library of SARS-CoV-2-specific TCRs generated with the MIRA antigen-specificity platform. Breadth was defined as the fraction of unique TCRs that were SARS-CoV-2-associated. Depth was defined as the fraction of total T cells that were SARS-CoV-2-associated. Using the MIRA data, each spike-specific TCR was assigned both to the spike region to which the TCR was reactive and to a CD4 or CD8 class. Log10-transformed breadth and depth values were compared by one-way ANOVA with Sidak's multiple comparisons tests. The source is immuneACCESS, and TCRdb retained only in-frame sequences with V and J called. Part of the clones is not carried over; for the studies checked, unresolved V genes explain less than half of this, and the remainder is unexplained. V and J calls plus clone size are reproduced from that table; the DNA served to infer D and trimming. The table for this sample lists about 76,000 clones; about 83% of them were counted only once. The top ten constitute 25% to 30% of the sample.

The data derive from a study of T cell responses to AZD1222 COVID-19 vaccine (dated by TCRdb to the early 2020s). Study-wide context: A total of 233 trial participants underwent TCR sequencing, of whom nearly 210 had received two doses of AZD1222 and around 25 had received two doses of the MenACWY control vaccine. Trial participants were enrolled by age into subgroups of 18-55, 56-69 and 70-plus years, and 148, 28 and 57 TCR-sequenced participants, respectively, were included in these subgroups.

Study-wide conclusions, independent of this receptor: In the small 56-69-year group, the increase in depth fell short of significance, most likely because of low power. Vaccine-associated CD4 TCRs spanned the whole spike protein, with dominant responses in regions 160-218 and 743-854. Participants were mostly white British and included more females than males, and it was suggested by the authors that clonal diversity may have been underestimated. After two AZD1222 doses, both the breadth and the depth of spike-specific TCRs were significantly higher than at day 0 and than in MenACWY recipients. Reportedly, close to half of the unique spike-specific TCRs recognized epitopes lying outside the regions that are mutated in the B.1.351 and B.1.1.7 variants. No day 14 peak-response samples were available, so repertoires were characterized only after the peak T cell response. Only five or six AZD1222 recipients were SARS-CoV-2 seropositive at baseline, limiting conclusions about previously exposed vaccinees.

In the germline V gene (reference sequence), CDR1 corresponds to SEHNR and CDR2 to FQNEAQ. There are 16 amino acids in the CDR3, from cysteine to phenylalanine inclusive. This entry keeps only the CDR3 DNA: 48 bases, framed from base 1. Relative to germline, V is 2 bases shorter and J is 3 bases shorter, with 14 bases between their ends. Here the chain combines TRBV7-9 and TRBJ2-1; no D segment can be confidently identified. The TCR was taken from an adult who received the MenACWY meningococcal vaccine as a control. The sequenced sample was peripheral blood, obtained 28 days after the second dose of the MenACWY control vaccine. The CDR3 amino acid sequence is: CASSLRTSEFYNEQFF. The DNA sequence follows: TGTGCCAGCAGCTTAAGGACCTCCGAATTCTACAATGAGCAGTTCTTC.